This is a list of T cell receptor beta chains from one sample in a study of T cell responses to AZD1222 COVID-19 vaccine. Sequencing used immunoSEQ multiplex PCR; TCRdb keeps in-frame clones, though not all of them. The repertoire holds about 120,000 clones, with more than 75% as singletons. Here the sequenced sample was peripheral blood, taken on day 0 of AZD1222 vaccination. These receptors all come from an adult in good health. CDR3s include the opening cysteine and the closing phenylalanine or tryptophan. Each record gives: D gene, clone size, J gene, V gene, CDR3 protein, CDR3 DNA. The D gene is left open where the match is weak. Only part of the rows carry a size: once, few, many, or a class if the clone is expanded.

>.|.|TRBJ2-3|TRBV6-4
CAIRGSTDTQYF
TGTGCCATCCGGGGTAGCACAGATACGCAGTATTTT
>TRBD2|once|TRBJ2-1|TRBV30
CAWSGVAGRGQFF
TGTGCCTGGAGTGGAGTAGCGGGGAGGGGGCAGTTCTTC
>TRBD1|.|TRBJ2-6|TRBV27
CASSRQGVIASGANVLTF
TGTGCCAGCAGCAGACAGGGGGTGATTGCTTCTGGGGCCAACGTCCTGACTTTC
>TRBD1|.|TRBJ1-5|TRBV30
CALSGDSEYQPQHF
TGTGCCCTCTCGGGGGACAGCGAATATCAGCCCCAGCATTTT
>.|.|TRBJ2-7|TRBV12-3/TRBV12-4
CASSFLGAYEQYF
TGTGCCAGCAGTTTTCTGGGCGCCTACGAGCAGTACTTC
>.|.|TRBJ2-7|TRBV24-1
CATSDPSRQGTHEQYF
TGTGCCACCAGTGATCCCAGTCGGCAGGGGACCCACGAGCAGTACTTC
>.|.|TRBJ2-5|TRBV28
CASSLGGSGTQYF
TGTGCCAGCAGTTTAGGGGGGTCGGGGACCCAGTACTTC
>TRBD1|few|TRBJ1-2|TRBV2
CASSGAGTGAYGYTF
TGTGCCAGCAGTGGGGCCGGGACAGGCGCCTATGGCTACACCTTC
>.|.|TRBJ2-3|TRBV7-2
CASSPLGRESTDTQYF
TGTGCCAGCAGCCCCCTAGGGAGAGAAAGCACAGATACGCAGTATTTT
>.|.|TRBJ1-5|TRBV19
CASRKGQYNQPQHF
TGTGCCAGTAGGAAAGGACAGTACAATCAGCCCCAGCATTTT
>TRBD1|.|TRBJ1-3|TRBV4-1
CASSQDFRGSNTIYF
TGCGCCAGCAGCCAAGATTTCAGGGGGAGCAACACCATATATTTT
>TRBD1|.|TRBJ1-4|TRBV2
CASTRRTGEKLFF
TGTGCCAGCACCCGAAGGACAGGGGAAAAACTGTTTTTT
>TRBD2|.|TRBJ2-3|TRBV19
CASSMTSGSTDTQYF
TGTGCCAGTAGTATGACTAGCGGTAGCACAGATACGCAGTATTTT
>TRBD1|.|TRBJ1-5|TRBV18
CASSPTGTDNQPQHF
TGTGCCAGCTCACCTACAGGGACAGATAATCAGCCCCAGCATTTT
>.|.|TRBJ2-3|TRBV14
CASSQGTLRAYTDTQYF
TGTGCCAGCAGCCAAGGGACCCTGAGGGCATACACAGATACGCAGTATTTT
>TRBD1|.|TRBJ1-4|TRBV4-1
CASSQDLGQGITNEKLFF
TGCGCCAGCAGCCAAGATCTGGGACAGGGGATCACTAATGAAAAACTGTTTTTT
>.|.|TRBJ2-5|TRBV30
CAWSVRHQETQYF
TGTGCCTGGAGTGTACGCCACCAAGAGACCCAGTACTTC
>TRBD2|.|TRBJ2-1|TRBV27
CASSFLAGYYNEQFF
TGTGCCAGCAGTTTCCTAGCGGGATATTACAATGAGCAGTTCTTC
>.|once|TRBJ2-1|TRBV11-2
CASSPRGGTASYNEQFF
TGTGCCAGTAGCCCCAGAGGGGGGACAGCCTCCTACAATGAGCAGTTCTTC
>.|.|TRBJ1-5|TRBV5-1
CASSLLPGQHNQPQHF
TGCGCCAGCAGCTTATTGCCAGGGCAACACAATCAGCCCCAGCATTTT
>.|.|TRBJ1-5|TRBV27
CASRARGGPDQPQHF
TGTGCCAGCAGGGCGCGCGGCGGGCCGGATCAGCCCCAGCATTTT
>.|once|TRBJ1-3|TRBV2
CASSTYPGHSSSGNTIYF
TGTGCCAGCTCCACTTATCCGGGACATTCGAGCTCTGGAAACACCATATATTTT
>.|.|TRBJ2-5|TRBV18
CASSPQRLQETQYF
TGTGCCAGCTCACCACAGCGGCTACAAGAGACCCAGTACTTC
>TRBD1|.|TRBJ1-5|TRBV19
CASSIAGQGRIPQHF
TGTGCCAGTAGTATAGCCGGACAGGGTAGGATCCCCCAGCATTTT
>.|.|TRBJ2-4|TRBV28
CASSPQGPKNIQYF
TGTGCCAGCAGTCCGCAGGGGCCCAAAAACATTCAGTACTTC
>.|.|TRBJ2-7|TRBV5-1
CASSLDAGAYEQYF
TGCGCCAGCAGCTTGGATGCAGGGGCCTACGAGCAGTACTTC
>.|.|TRBJ1-6|TRBV6-5
CASSRAPRGRTPLHF
TGTGCCAGCAGTCGAGCGCCCCGGGGGAGAACACCCCTCCACTTT
>TRBD1|.|TRBJ1-2|TRBV6-5
CASSQGANYGYTF
TGTGCCAGCAGTCAGGGGGCGAACTATGGCTACACCTTC
>.|.|TRBJ1-2|TRBV29-1
CSVEKQRNYGYTF
TGCAGCGTTGAGAAACAGAGGAACTATGGCTACACCTTC
>.|few|TRBJ2-2|TRBV7-6
CASSYQPGSTGELFF
TGTGCCAGCAGCTACCAGCCGGGGAGTACCGGGGAGCTGTTTTTT
>.|.|TRBJ1-2|TRBV16
CASSPGPVGHGYTF
TGTGCCAGCAGCCCAGGGCCCGTCGGTCATGGCTACACCTTC
>TRBD1|few|TRBJ1-1|TRBV5-1
CASSFTGGSTEAFF
TGCGCCAGCAGCTTCACAGGGGGCAGCACTGAAGCTTTCTTT
>.|.|TRBJ2-1|TRBV9
CASSVEGGATYNEQFF
TGTGCCAGCAGCGTAGAGGGCGGGGCCACCTACAATGAGCAGTTCTTC
>TRBD1|once|TRBJ1-4|TRBV24-1
CATSDAGQGEGKLFF
TGTGCCACCAGTGATGCGGGACAGGGGGAAGGAAAACTGTTTTTT
>.|.|TRBJ1-1|TRBV19
CASSNRGFMNTEAFF
TGTGCCAGTAGTAACCGAGGGTTCATGAACACTGAAGCTTTCTTT
>TRBD1|once|TRBJ1-5|TRBV7-9
CASSAAGTGGRGRQPQHF
TGTGCCAGCAGCGCGGCTGGGACAGGGGGCCGTGGAAGACAGCCCCAGCATTTT
>.|.|TRBJ1-2|TRBV28
CASSSGVGVYGYTF
TGTGCCAGCAGTTCCGGGGTAGGAGTCTATGGCTACACCTTC
>TRBD1|.|TRBJ2-7|TRBV28
CATENYRGEQYF
TGTGCCACCGAAAACTACAGGGGAGAGCAGTACTTC
>TRBD2|.|TRBJ2-3|TRBV4-3
CASSRTQAGAFTDTQYF
TGCGCCAGCAGCCGGACCCAGGCGGGAGCCTTCACAGATACGCAGTATTTT
>TRBD1|.|TRBJ2-7|TRBV3-1/TRBV3-2
CASSLGQGTEQYF
TGTGCCAGCAGCCTGGGACAGGGGACGGAGCAGTACTTC
>TRBD2|.|TRBJ2-3|TRBV5-1
CASRERENTDTQYF
TGCGCCAGCAGGGAGCGGGAGAACACAGATACGCAGTATTTT
>.|.|TRBJ1-3|TRBV18
CASSPQTKSSGNTIYF
TGTGCCAGCTCACCACAAACGAAGAGCTCTGGAAACACCATATATTTT
>TRBD1|.|TRBJ2-2|TRBV5-1
CASQGQHTGELFF
TGCGCCAGCCAGGGACAGCACACCGGGGAGCTGTTTTTT
>.|.|TRBJ2-5|TRBV7-3
CASSLTGAGETQYF
TGTGCCAGCAGCTTAACAGGGGCCGGGGAGACCCAGTACTTC
>.|.|TRBJ1-3|TRBV19
CASSILQGSGNTIYF
TGTGCCAGTAGTATTTTACAAGGCTCTGGAAACACCATATATTTT
>TRBD1|.|TRBJ2-7|TRBV2
CASTFARGPNEQYF
TGTGCCAGCACGTTTGCGAGGGGGCCCAACGAGCAGTACTTC
>.|.|TRBJ2-7|TRBV20-1
CSAGPDEQYF
TGCAGTGCTGGACCAGACGAGCAGTACTTC
>.|.|TRBJ2-1|TRBV28
CASSSSSSIINEQFF
TGTGCCAGCAGTTCGAGTAGCTCGATTATCAATGAGCAGTTCTTC
>.|.|TRBJ2-5|TRBV7-2
CASRKGRIQETQYF
TGTGCCAGCAGAAAGGGACGGATTCAAGAGACCCAGTACTTC
>.|once|TRBJ2-3|TRBV19
CASSRGTVTSTDTQYF
TGTGCCAGTAGTAGGGGGACTGTTACTAGCACAGATACGCAGTATTTT
>TRBD2|.|TRBJ2-1|TRBV5-1
CASRQGLAGGSLNNEQFF
TGCGCCAGCAGGCAGGGACTAGCGGGGGGGAGTCTCAACAATGAGCAGTTCTTC
>.|.|TRBJ2-3|TRBV11-2
CASTPETGNTDTQYF
TGTGCCAGCACCCCCGAGACTGGGAACACAGATACGCAGTATTTT